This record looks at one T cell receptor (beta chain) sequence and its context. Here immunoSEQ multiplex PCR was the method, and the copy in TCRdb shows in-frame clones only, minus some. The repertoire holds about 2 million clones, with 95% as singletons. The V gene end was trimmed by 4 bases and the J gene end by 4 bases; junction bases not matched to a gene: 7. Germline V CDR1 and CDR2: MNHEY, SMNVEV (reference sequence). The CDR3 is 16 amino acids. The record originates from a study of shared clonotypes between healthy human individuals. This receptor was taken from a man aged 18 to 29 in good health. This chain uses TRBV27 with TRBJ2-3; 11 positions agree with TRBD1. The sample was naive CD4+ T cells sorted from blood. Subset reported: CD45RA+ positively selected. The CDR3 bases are TGTGCCAGCAGTTCCGGACAGGGGGCTGTTGCAGATACGCAGTATTTT. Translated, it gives CASSSGQGAVADTQYF.